This T cell receptor beta chain was documented in a study of T cell repertoires in cytomegalovirus infection. Background on the study: Alongside well-studied HLA-B-restricted CMV epitopes, recently identified HLA-C-restricted CMV epitopes were also used. Matching HLA type, along with CMV infection, was indicated by public TCR beta signatures. Study results and caveats: Across the ex vivo response, the dominant clonotypes were HLA-C-restricted CMV-specific TCR beta clonotypes. Public TCR beta family frequency separated CMV-and-HLA carriers, including in an independent cohort.

On this clonotype: Its antigen is still unknown.

TCRdb reprocessed the reads via MiXCR and lists one record per CDR3 protein. The sample contains approximately 1,000,000 distinct CDR3 sequences, approximately 32% of which appear only once. The germline gives CDR1 SGHDT, CDR2 YYEEEE. There are 17 residues in the CDR3. Trimming took 4 bases from V and 7 from J, leaving 23 bases between them. The origin of this receptor is a human donor in good health (CMV status not recorded). Some clones in this sample may be carry-over from other donors' samples. The sample was cultured CD8+ T cells from PBMCs, taken from culture after CMV antigen stimulation. The chain joins TRBV5-6 to TRBJ1-4; a possible D gene is TRBD1 (6 bases). CDR3 DNA sequence: TGTGCCAGCAGCACGGGGGGGGCAGGGGTCGGAGGTGAAAAACTGTTTTTT. Translating gives CASSTGGAGVGGEKLFF.